This TCR beta chain originates from a study of blood T cell repertoires in COVID-19. Study as a whole: Sites across the United States, Italy and Spain contributed samples from acute and convalescent COVID-19.

This CDR3 has 17 amino acids. V lost 5 bases, J lost 1 base, and 18 bases lay in between. Germline lookup yields CDR1 LGHDT and CDR2 YNNKEL (reference sequence). Methods used by the authors: The authors estimated nucleated cell counts from reference gene primer amplification. Some clones are missing from TCRdb's copy, which holds only in-frame ones; the method was immunoSEQ multiplex PCR. The V and J calls and the clone size are those of that table, but D and trimming were determined from the DNA. The table records approximately 280,000 clones, approximately 86% of them present only once. Donors were grouped by their self-reported clinical history. As for this clone: This CDR3 is also generated by other DNA sequences in the sample.

This chain connects TRBV3-1 (or the pseudogene TRBV3-2) to TRBJ2-4; possible D gene TRBD2, 7 bases. The receptor's source is a young woman who had recovered from COVID-19. The sample comprised PBMCs or T cells enriched from blood (not recorded which). CDR3: CASSNRGGGVAKNIQYF. The CDR3 bases are TGTGCCAGCAGCAACCGCGGGGGCGGAGTTGCCAAAAACATTCAGTACTTC.